A selection of T cell receptor beta chains follows, all from one sample in a study of metastatic and nonmetastatic thyroid tumors. Using MiXCR, TCRdb reanalyzed the PCR reads. The data hold around 20,000 clones, with around 21% observed a single time. Sequencing was carried out using blood. These receptor sequences come from a female donor with papillary thyroid cancer or a benign thyroid nodule (not recorded which). Some clones in this sample may be carry-over from other donors' samples. Both conserved end residues are part of each CDR3. D genes are given only for firm matches. Where a row states a size, it is once, few, many or the class of an expanded clone; other rows omit it.

J gene | V gene | clone size | D gene | CDR3 DNA | CDR3 protein
TRBJ2-7 | TRBV11-2 | many | . | TGTGCCAGCAGCTTAGGGCAGCGTACCTACGAGCAGTACTTC | CASSLGQRTYEQYF
TRBJ1-2 | TRBV18 | many | . | TGTGCCAGCTCACCATCGTCAGTACAAGCCTATGGCTACACCTTC | CASSPSSVQAYGYTF
TRBJ1-5 | TRBV6-1 | few | TRBD1 | TGTGCCAGCAGTGAAAGGGGTGGGACAGATTGTAGCAATCAGCCCCAGCATTTT | CASSERGGTDCSNQPQHF
TRBJ1-5 | TRBV11-1 | . | TRBD1 | TGTGCCAGCAGCCCGGAAGACAGGGGCTCACTTCAGCCCCAGCATTTT | CASSPEDRGSLQPQHF
TRBJ1-5 | TRBV20-1 | many | . | TGCAGTGCTAGAGATAATTCTCCTTTTCAGCCCCAGCGTTTT | CSARDNSPFQPQRF
TRBJ2-3 | TRBV7-3 | many | . | TGTGCCAGCAGCTTATTAGGTGGGAGTTCTGGAGATACGCAGTATTTT | CASSLLGGSSGDTQYF
TRBJ2-1 | TRBV29-1 | many | . | TGCAGCGTTTCGAGCTCCCGGGGAAGTGAGCAGTTCTTC | CSVSSSRGSEQFF
TRBJ1-4 | TRBV13 | . | . | TGTGCCAGCAGCTTAAGAGGGGAAGGTGAAAAACTGTTTTTT | CASSLRGEGEKLFF
TRBJ2-1 | TRBV12-3/TRBV12-4 | many | . | TGTGCCAGCAGTTTACAGGCGACTAAGGACAATGAGCAGTTCTTC | CASSLQATKDNEQFF
TRBJ2-2 | TRBV11-2 | . | . | TGTGCCAGCAGCTTAGACGTACCCAAGGCCTCGGGAACCGGGGAGCTGTTTTTT | CASSLDVPKASGTGELFF
TRBJ2-3 | TRBV19 | many | . | TGTGCCAGTAGTATAGCCCTCCGGCTAGCGGATACGCAGTATTTT | CASSIALRLADTQYF
TRBJ2-2 | TRBV7-3 | many | . | TGTGCCAGCAGTCCCACGGCTTCAGTGGCGGGGAACACCGGGGAGCTGTTTTTT | CASSPTASVAGNTGELFF
TRBJ1-5 | TRBV27 | . | . | TGTGCCAGCAGTTTTACTATGGGCGGCGATCAGCCCCAGCATTTT | CASSFTMGGDQPQHF
TRBJ1-5 | TRBV19 | . | TRBD1 | TGTGCCAGTAGTAAATCAGGACAGGGAGTCGATCAGCCCCAGCATTTT | CASSKSGQGVDQPQHF
TRBJ2-1 | TRBV7-2 | many | TRBD2 | TGTGCCAGCAGCTTAATCACTAGCGTCGATGAGCAGTTCTTC | CASSLITSVDEQFF
TRBJ1-5 | TRBV19 | medium-sized | TRBD1 | TGTGCCAGTAAAGACAGGGAAAGGCGGCCCCAGCATTTT | CASKDRERRPQHF
TRBJ2-7 | TRBV7-9 | . | TRBD2 | TGTGCCAGCAGCTCACTAGCGGGAGGGCCGTACGAGCAGTACTTC | CASSSLAGGPYEQYF
TRBJ1-1 | TRBV5-6 | many | . | TGTGCCAGCAGCTCGTCCCGGGACAACGGTTTCTTT | CASSSSRDNGFF
TRBJ1-1 | TRBV28 | many | . | TGTGCCAGCAGGGCTCAAACAGGGACTAACACTGAAGCTTTCTTT | CASRAQTGTNTEAFF
TRBJ1-2 | TRBV4-2 | many | . | TGTGCCAGCAGCCAAGGGACCGAGGGGGTGGGGGGCTACACCTTC | CASSQGTEGVGGYTF
TRBJ2-7 | TRBV28 | many | . | TGTGCCAGCGCCGATCCAGGGTCCGGGACCTACGAGCAGTACTTC | CASADPGSGTYEQYF
TRBJ2-1 | TRBV11-2 | . | . | TGTGCCAGCAGCTTAGATGGGGCTGCCTACAATGAGCAGTTCTTC | CASSLDGAAYNEQFF
TRBJ2-3 | TRBV7-8 | . | . | TGTGCCAGCAGCGCACTATCAGGACAAAATCCCACAGATACGCAGTATTTT | CASSALSGQNPTDTQYF
TRBJ2-3 | TRBV7-9 | many | . | TGTGCCAGCAGCTTAGGATGGGGAGATACGCAGTATTTT | CASSLGWGDTQYF
TRBJ1-5 | TRBV30 | . | TRBD1 | TGTGCCTGGAGCCTCCCGGGGGGACAGGGGGCTAAGCCCCAGAATTTT | CAWSLPGGQGAKPQNF
TRBJ2-3 | TRBV10-3 | many | . | TGTGCCATCAGTGAAGAAGGGCAGGGGGGGGATACGCAGTATTTT | CAISEEGQGGDTQYF
TRBJ2-3 | TRBV20-1 | many | . | TGCAGTGCTGGCCCCAGTAGCAGGGGGGCCGATGCTGGTACGCAGTATTTT | CSAGPSSRGADAGTQYF
TRBJ1-2 | TRBV28 | medium-sized | . | TGTGCCAGCAGTTTAATGAGTTTTGGCTACACCTTC | CASSLMSFGYTF
TRBJ2-5 | TRBV12-5 | . | TRBD2 | TGTGCTAGTGGCCTTAGGGGCGGGGGGGCCGGAGATACCCAGTACTTC | CASGLRGGGAGDTQYF
TRBJ2-7 | TRBV19 | . | . | TGTCCGAGTCGTAGCTCCCCGGGGGAGCAGTACTTC | CPSRSSPGEQYF
TRBJ2-7 | TRBV6-4 | . | TRBD1 | TGTGCCAGCAGTTACTCGGGGACAGGGGGCCCCTACGAGCAGTACTTC | CASSYSGTGGPYEQYF
TRBJ1-1 | TRBV11-3 | many | . | TGTGCCAGCAGCCCAAGGGCTACAGGGATGAACACTGAAGCTTTCTTT | CASSPRATGMNTEAFF
TRBJ2-7 | TRBV20-1 | . | TRBD2 | TGCAGTGCTAGAGTACTAGCGGGAGGGAATCCTCACGAGCAGTACTTC | CSARVLAGGNPHEQYF
TRBJ2-7 | TRBV11-2 | . | TRBD2 | TGTGCCAGCAGCTTAGTAGGTCAGCGGGGGTTTACCTGGATCTACGAGCAGTACTTC | CASSLVGQRGFTWIYEQYF
TRBJ2-7 | TRBV20-1 | . | TRBD2 | TGCAGTGCTTTAATCAGGTGGACTAGCTCCTACGAGCAGTACTTC | CSALIRWTSSYEQYF
TRBJ2-3 | TRBV20-1 | many | . | TGCAGTGCTAGAGATGAGCTACTCCCAGATACGCAGTATTTT | CSARDELLPDTQYF
TRBJ1-2 | TRBV30 | . | TRBD1 | TGTGCCTGGGGACAGGGAGGCTATGGCTACACCTTC | CAWGQGGYGYTF
TRBJ1-1 | TRBV9 | . | . | TGTGCCAGCAGCGTAGTAGGGGACACTGAAGCTTTCTTT | CASSVVGDTEAFF
TRBJ1-6 | TRBV20-1 | . | . | TGCAGTGCTAGAGATGGGGCTTGGGTTTCACCCCTCCACTTT | CSARDGAWVSPLHF
TRBJ2-7 | TRBV20-1 | . | . | TGCAGTGCTACGGCCGCTGCCTACGAGCAGTACTTC | CSATAAAYEQYF
TRBJ2-5 | TRBV30 | few | . | TGTGCCGCCTCAGGGGCAGGAGGTGAGACCCAGTACTTC | CAASGAGGETQYF
TRBJ1-3 | TRBV15 | many | . | TGTGCCACCAGCAGAGATACGGACTCTGGAAACACCATATATTTT | CATSRDTDSGNTIYF
TRBJ2-3 | TRBV7-8 | many | . | TGTGCCAGCAGCTTAATACTAGCTGTGGCAGATACGCAGTATTTT | CASSLILAVADTQYF
TRBJ2-7 | TRBV2 | medium-sized | . | TGTGCCAGCAGTGAGGGCACAGCCTACGAGCAGTACTTC | CASSEGTAYEQYF
TRBJ2-3 | TRBV5-8 | many | . | TGTGCCAGCAGCTTGTGGACGGATACGCAGTATTTT | CASSLWTDTQYF
TRBJ2-5 | TRBV28 | medium-sized | . | TGTGCCACACAGCTCCAAGAGACCCAGTACTTC | CATQLQETQYF
TRBJ1-5 | TRBV30 | . | TRBD1 | TGTGCCTGGAGTTCCGGGACAGGGTCCAATCAGCCCCAGCATTTT | CAWSSGTGSNQPQHF
TRBJ2-7 | TRBV15 | medium-sized | . | TGTGCCACCAGCAGAGGTAGGGGGGTATACGAGCAGTACTTC | CATSRGRGVYEQYF
TRBJ2-7 | TRBV2 | many | TRBD2 | TGTGCCAGCAAACTAGCGGGGTTCTACGAGCAGTACTTC | CASKLAGFYEQYF
TRBJ2-7 | TRBV5-1 | . | TRBD1 | TGCGCCAGCAGCCGACTTGGGACAGGGGTCTACGAGCAGTACTTC | CASSRLGTGVYEQYF
TRBJ2-1 | TRBV30 | many | TRBD2 | TGTGCCTGGAGAGCCCGTGGAGCGGGGGACCCCTACAATGAGCAGTTCTTC | CAWRARGAGDPYNEQFF
TRBJ2-3 | TRBV6-4 | many | TRBD2 | TGTGCCAGCAGTCTGGGGAGGGCCGACACAGATACGCAGTATTTT | CASSLGRADTDTQYF
TRBJ2-2 | TRBV11-2 | . | . | TGTGCCAGCAGCTTAGGGGTAAACACCGGGGAGCTGTTTTTT | CASSLGVNTGELFF